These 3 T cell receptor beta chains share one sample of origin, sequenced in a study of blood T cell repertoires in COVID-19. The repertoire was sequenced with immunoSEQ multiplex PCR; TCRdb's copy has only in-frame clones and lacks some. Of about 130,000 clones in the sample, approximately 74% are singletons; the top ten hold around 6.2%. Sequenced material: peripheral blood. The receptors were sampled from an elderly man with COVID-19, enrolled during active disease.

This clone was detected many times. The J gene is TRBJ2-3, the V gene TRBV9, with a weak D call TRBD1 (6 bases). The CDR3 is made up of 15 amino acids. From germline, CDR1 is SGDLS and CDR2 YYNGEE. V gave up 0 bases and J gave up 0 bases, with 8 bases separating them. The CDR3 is CASSVEGVSTDTQYF. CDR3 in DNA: TGTGCCAGCAGCGTAGAGGGGGTAAGCACAGATACGCAGTATTTT. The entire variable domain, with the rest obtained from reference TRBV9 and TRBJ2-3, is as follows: DSGVTQTPKHLITATGQRVTLRCSPRSGDLSVYWYQQSLDQGLQFLIQYYNGEERAKGNILERFSAQQFPDLHSELNLSSLELGDSALYFCASSVEGVSTDTQYFGPGTRLTVL.

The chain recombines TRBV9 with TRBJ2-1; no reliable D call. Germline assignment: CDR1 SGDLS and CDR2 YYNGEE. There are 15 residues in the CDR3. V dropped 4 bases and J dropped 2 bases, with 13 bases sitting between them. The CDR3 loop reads CASSQLAETYNEQFF. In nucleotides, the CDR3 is TGTGCCAGCAGCCAATTGGCCGAAACCTACAATGAGCAGTTCTTC.

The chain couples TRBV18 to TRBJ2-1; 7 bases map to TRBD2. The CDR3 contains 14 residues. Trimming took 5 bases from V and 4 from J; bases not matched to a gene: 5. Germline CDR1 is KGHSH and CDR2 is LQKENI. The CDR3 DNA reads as TGTGCCAGCTCAGGGACTACTTCTTACAATGAGCAGTTCTTC. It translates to CASSGTTSYNEQFF.